The clone carrying this TCR beta chain was seen ten or more times. Its antigen is as yet unknown. Caucasian, healthy and from Russia, the donors were aged between about 6 and 90. Using a J-beta primer mix together with a sample-barcoded 5' primer, a second PCR was run for about 6 to 12 cycles. A single record per CDR3 protein comes from TCRdb applying MiXCR to the 5' RACE reads. The sample gives roughly 1.7 million distinct CDR3 sequences, about 35% of which show up once; about 11% is in the top ten. The data derive from a study of blood T cells in healthy people across ages. Trimming took off 5 bases at V and 2 bases at J, with 15 bases between the two ends. The V gene's germline CDR1 is MNHEY and CDR2 SMNVEV (reference sequence). The CDR3 consists of 15 residues. Regarding the study as a whole: Whereas aged donors had fewer naive CD4+ cells, long-lived donors had more of them and higher diversity.

The sample consisted of blood. The source of this sequence is a woman younger than 45 in good health. The rearrangement joins TRBV27 to TRBJ1-2; possibly TRBD1 for D (6 bases). This chain's CDR3 is CASSLSGVRNYGYTF. CDR3 nucleotide sequence: TGTGCCAGCAGTCTTTCAGGGGTTAGGAACTATGGCTACACCTTC.